This TCR beta chain was observed in a study of T cell responses to AZD1222 COVID-19 vaccine. Study observations and caveats: There were mostly white British donors and more females than males, and clonal diversity was possibly underestimated. The number of AZD1222 recipients seropositive at baseline was only six.

Comment on this clone: Antigen: not known.

The protocol was immunoSEQ multiplex PCR, while the TCRdb copy is restricted to in-frame clones and leaves out a portion. The data show about 94,000 clones, approximately 81% seen once. J gave up 12 bases and V 3 bases, and 15 bases lay outside the gene matches. The germline V gene encodes CDR1 SQVTM and CDR2 ANQGSEA. The CDR3 runs to 14 residues. This sequence joins TRBV29-1 and TRBJ2-3; 7 bases align to TRBD1. The source of this sequence is an adult who received the AZD1222 COVID-19 vaccine. The sample consisted of peripheral blood, taken 28 days after the second AZD1222 dose. The CDR3 nucleotides read TGCAGCGTTGATCCCCCTCAAGGGGGCCTAGGACAGTATTTT. Its translation: CSVDPPQGGLGQYF.